These 29 T cell receptor beta chains were all obtained from the same sample, sequenced in a study of cytomegalovirus exposure and HLA in healthy donors. 13 Jbeta primers and 60 Vbeta primers were used for the PCR. This table comes from immunoSEQ multiplex PCR, and its TCRdb copy is limited to in-frame clones, with some not included. The sample comprises 85,000 to 130,000 clones, approximately 80% of which are singletons, and approximately 1.9% rests with the top ten. Material for sequencing was PBMCs. These TCRs come from a woman aged 35 to 49 in good health and CMV-seronegative.

The chain carries TRBV6-5 and TRBJ2-3; D is possibly TRBD1 (5 bases). Trimming shortened V by 4 bases and J by 4 bases, and 12 bases separated the two germline ends. Germline-derived CDR1 and CDR2 are MNHEY and SVGAGI. This CDR3 region has 14 residues. CDR3 sequence reads: CASSSNTGSDTQYF. CDR3 DNA: TGTGCCAGCAGTTCCAATACAGGTTCAGATACGCAGTATTTT.

The V and J genes are TRBV10-3 and TRBJ2-1, with 11 positions matching TRBD2. CDR3 length: 15 amino acids. Trimming at V came to 7 bases and at J to 3 bases, leaving 5 bases not matched to a gene. Germline-derived CDR1 and CDR2 are ENHRY and SYGVKD. The CDR3 spells CAIKTSGSLYNEQFF. CDR3 bases: TGTGCCATCAAAACTAGCGGGAGTCTCTACAATGAGCAGTTCTTC.

The chain is built from TRBV6-5 and TRBJ2-7; TRBD1 agrees at 8 bases. Germline-derived CDR1 and CDR2 are MNHEY and SVGAGI. The CDR3 spans 13 residues. Unmatched junction bases numbered 5, after V lost 6 bases and J lost 4 bases. As DNA, the CDR3 is TGTGCCAGCAGCGCAGGGGGCGGGTACGAGCAGTACTTC. Amino acid sequence: CASSAGGGYEQYF.

CDR3 loop: CASSIQEGRDTEAFF. In DNA form, the CDR3 reads TGTGCCAGTAGTATTCAGGAGGGACGAGACACTGAAGCTTTCTTT. The chain employs TRBV19 and TRBJ1-1; D is perhaps TRBD1 (5 bases). This CDR3 spans 15 amino acids. Trimming cost V 3 bases and J 3 bases, with 14 bases left between them. Germline V lookup: CDR1 LNHDA, CDR2 SQIVND (reference sequence). The full variable domain, with the rest looked up from reference TRBV19 and TRBJ1-1, is DGGITQSPKYLFRKEGQNVTLSCEQNLNHDAMYWYRQDPGQGLRLIYYSQIVNDFQKGDIAEGYSVSREKKESFPLTVTSAQKNPTAFYLCASSIQEGRDTEAFFGQGTRLTVV.

This chain connects TRBV19 to TRBJ2-2; tentatively, D is TRBD2 (6 bases). CDR1 and CDR2 from the germline V gene are LNHDA and SQIVND (reference sequence). This CDR3 comprises 16 residues. The ends were cut back, 1 base at V and 1 base at J, with 10 bases in the middle. CDR3 residues: CASSIGLGVNTGELFF. In nucleotides, the CDR3 is TGTGCCAGTAGTATAGGACTAGGGGTGAACACCGGGGAGCTGTTTTTT.

V and J are TRBV28 and TRBJ1-3; D perhaps matches TRBD1 (6 bases). The V gene lost 6 bases and the J gene lost 1 base, with 10 bases spanning the gap. Germline loops: CDR1 MDHEN, CDR2 SYDVKM. The CDR3 sequence is 14 residues long. The DNA for the CDR3 is TGTGCCAGCAGGACACAGGGATCTGGAAACACCATATATTTT. It translates to CASRTQGSGNTIYF.

This clone turned up a few times. The same CDR3 is also encoded by other DNA sequences in this sample. V is TRBV28 and J is TRBJ2-3, with D possibly being TRBD1 (6 bases). The CDR3 is 14 amino acids. CDR1 and CDR2 from the germline V gene are MDHEN and SYDVKM. V lost 8 bases and J lost 2, with 14 bases in between. The CDR3 is CASRPDSHTDTQYF. CDR3 nucleotide sequence: TGTGCCAGCCGCCCGGACAGTCACACAGATACGCAGTATTTT.

V usage is TRBV28 and J usage is TRBJ1-1, with D hard to call. Trimming removed 2 bases from V and 0 bases from J, with 4 bases in between. Germline V gene data show CDR1 as MDHEN and CDR2 as SYDVKM. The CDR3 is made up of 13 amino acids. CDR3 region: CASSLQVNTEAFF. In DNA form, the CDR3 reads TGTGCCAGCAGTTTACAGGTGAACACTGAAGCTTTCTTT. The whole variable domain, remainder taken from reference TRBV28 and TRBJ1-1, is DVKVTQSSRYLVKRTGEKVFLECVQDMDHENMFWYRQDPGLGLRLIYFSYDVKMKEKGDIPEGYSVSREKKERFSLILESASTNQTSMYLCASSLQVNTEAFFGQGTRLTVV.

The chain recombines TRBV25-1 with TRBJ2-1; 10 bases are a match to TRBD2. There are 13 residues in the CDR3. V shed 6 bases and J 4 bases; nucleotides not matched to a gene: 0. Per germline, CDR1 MGHDK and CDR2 SYGVNS. DNA for the CDR3: TGTGCCAGCAGACTAGCGGGGTACAATGAGCAGTTCTTC. Translated, it gives CASRLAGYNEQFF.

This clone was found once. The rearrangement uses TRBV19 and TRBJ1-1; 7 bases are shared with TRBD1. The trim removed 6 bases at V and 7 bases at J, leaving 8 bases unmatched. The V gene's germline CDR1 is LNHDA and CDR2 SQIVND (reference sequence). The CDR3 loop spans 13 amino acids. The CDR3, as DNA: TGTGCCAGTAGGAAAGGGGGCCAGAGTGAAGCTTTCTTT. As protein: CASRKGGQSEAFF.

This clone qualifies as medium-sized (0.01 to 0.1%). The V and J genes are TRBV2 and TRBJ1-4, with 8 positions matching TRBD1. This CDR3 contains 15 residues. Germline V gene lookup returns CDR1 SNHLY and CDR2 FYNNEI. Germline trimming cut 8 bases from V and 8 bases from J; bases unmatched to any gene: 13. This CDR3 is CASQIRPGQAEKLFF. The CDR3, as DNA: TGTGCCAGCCAAATAAGACCGGGACAGGCAGAAAAACTGTTTTTT.

The V and J genes are TRBV29-1 and TRBJ2-2; 7 bases agree with TRBD2. Germline CDR1 is SQVTM and CDR2 is ANQGSEA. With 5 bases clipped from V and 0 bases from J, the junction kept 6 bases outside the gene matches. The length of the CDR3 is 15 residues. This CDR3 reads CSVRTGGPNTGELFF. For the CDR3, the DNA is TGCAGCGTTAGAACGGGAGGACCGAACACCGGGGAGCTGTTTTTT.

About this clone: The junction and the germline gene differ at one end; a read error may be behind it. V gene TRBV7-7 combines with J gene TRBJ2-5, with D perhaps matching TRBD1 (6 bases). Germline CDR1 SSHAT, CDR2 FNYEAQ (reference sequence). This CDR3 region has 15 residues. In nucleotides, the CDR3 is TGTGCTAGCAGCGTCGACAGGACCGTTGCTGAGACCCAGTACTTC. Its translation is CASSVDRTVAETQYF.

The V call is TRBV7-3, the J call TRBJ2-1; D perhaps matches TRBD1 (6 bases). The CDR3 consists of 15 residues. Germline values: CDR1 SGHTA, CDR2 FQGTGA. V was trimmed by 2 bases and J by 8 bases, leaving 16 bases between them. CDR3 nucleotides: TGTGCCAGCAGCTTATCGGTCGGCAGGGGTGATGAGCAGTTCTTC. Protein sequence: CASSLSVGRGDEQFF.

The chain employs TRBV28 and TRBJ1-5; TRBD1 is a possible D gene (6 bases). Per germline, CDR1 MDHEN and CDR2 SYDVKM. The CDR3 totals 16 residues. The V end lost 6 bases, the J end lost 0 bases, and 15 bases lay between the germline ends. Here the CDR3 reads CASSPGQHYSNQPQHF. CDR3 in DNA: TGTGCCAGCAGCCCTGGACAGCATTATAGCAATCAGCCCCAGCATTTT.

The chain carries TRBV11-1 and TRBJ2-3; D unresolved. V lost 2 bases, J lost 6 bases, and 3 bases lay in between. From germline, CDR1 is SGHAT and CDR2 FQDESV (reference sequence). There are 11 residues in the CDR3. The CDR3 is CASSLRDTQYF. The CDR3 nucleotides are TGTGCCAGCAGCTTACGGGATACGCAGTATTTT.

This clone appeared once. The rearrangement uses TRBV27 and TRBJ2-5, with 8 bases fitting TRBD2. Germline CDR1 MNHEY, CDR2 SMNVEV (reference sequence). The CDR3 is 15 residues long. With 0 bases clipped from V and 11 bases from J, the junction kept 11 bases outside the gene matches. The CDR3 sequence: CASSLSNRGGLEQYF. DNA of the CDR3: TGTGCCAGCAGTTTATCTAACCGGGGGGGGTTGGAGCAGTACTTC.

The genes are TRBV28 and TRBJ1-1; no clear D gene. Germline values: CDR1 MDHEN, CDR2 SYDVKM. V lost 2 bases and J 8 bases, leaving 6 bases between the germline ends. The CDR3 sequence is 11 residues long. CDR3 coding DNA: TGTGCCAGCAGTTTAGGGAGGGAAGCTTTCTTT. This codes for CASSLGREAFF.

This clone was counted a few times. The gene calls are TRBV28 and TRBJ2-3, with 7 bases lining up with TRBD2. CDR3 length: 13 amino acids. From germline, CDR1 is MDHEN and CDR2 SYDVKM. Unmatched junction bases numbered 1, after V lost 5 bases and J lost 2 bases. CDR3 coding DNA: TGTGCCAGCAGTAGCGGGATCACAGATACGCAGTATTTT. The encoded protein is CASSSGITDTQYF.

The chain combines TRBV27 with TRBJ2-7, with 9 positions matching TRBD2. Trimming removed 5 bases from V and 2 bases from J; junction bases left unmatched: 1. The CDR3 consists of 13 residues. Germline V gene sequence: CDR1 MNHEY, CDR2 SMNVEV (reference sequence). CDR3 sequence: CASSPSGTYEQYF. CDR3 DNA sequence: TGTGCCAGCAGTCCTAGCGGGACCTACGAGCAGTACTTC.

V gene TRBV10-3 combines with J gene TRBJ1-3; the match to TRBD1 covers 11 bases. Germline V gene lookup returns CDR1 ENHRY and CDR2 SYGVKD. This CDR3 comprises 14 residues. After removal of 7 bases from V and 2 bases from J, the junction contained 1 base not matched to a gene. The CDR3 nucleotides are TGTGCCATCAAGGACAGGGGGCCTGGAAACACCATATATTTT. Protein: CAIKDRGPGNTIYF.

This clone was detected only a few times. The V and J genes are TRBV7-8 and TRBJ1-2, with D maybe TRBD1 (5 bases). V was pared by 4 bases and J by 4 bases, with 10 bases between. The CDR3 loop spans 13 amino acids. Germline V gene data show CDR1 as SGHVS and CDR2 as FQNEAQ. The CDR3 sequence is CASSSTGRYGYTF. For the CDR3, the DNA is TGTGCCAGCAGCTCCACAGGACGCTATGGCTACACCTTC.

The rearrangement joins TRBV6-4 to TRBJ2-1, with 8 bases identical to TRBD2. There are 16 residues in the CDR3. Germline V gene data show CDR1 as MRHNA and CDR2 as SNTAGT. V was clipped by 5 bases and J by 0 bases; unmatched bases: 6. For the CDR3, the DNA is TGTGCCAGCAGTCCCCAGGGACTAGTCTCCTACAATGAGCAGTTCTTC. It translates to CASSPQGLVSYNEQFF.

The chain joins TRBV15 to TRBJ2-5, with 9 bases aligning to TRBD2. Germline CDR1 LNHNV, CDR2 YYDKDF (reference sequence). After removal of 2 bases from V and 5 bases from J, the junction contained 3 bases not matched to a gene. The CDR3 loop spans 14 amino acids. The CDR3 DNA sequence: TGTGCCACCAGCAGACGCACTAGCGGGGAGACCCAGTACTTC. Translation gives CATSRRTSGETQYF.

The V call is TRBV13, the J call TRBJ2-7; maybe TRBD2 (6 bases). The V gene lost 4 bases and the J gene lost 4 bases, with 14 bases spanning the gap. Germline V gives CDR1 PRHDT, CDR2 FYEKMQ (reference sequence). There are 14 residues in the CDR3. CDR3 protein: CASSSPGEDYEQYF. The CDR3 region has the DNA TGTGCCAGCAGCTCACCCGGGGAGGATTACGAGCAGTACTTC.

This clone was detected a few times. The genes are TRBV5-1 and TRBJ1-4; D is possibly TRBD1 (5 bases). Between the trimmed V and J ends, which lost 3 bases and 0 bases, there was a span of 9 bases. This CDR3 has 15 amino acids. The germline V gene has CDR1 SGHRS and CDR2 YFSETQ. The CDR3 here is CASSSDSATNEKLFF. The CDR3, as DNA: TGCGCCAGCAGCTCCGACAGCGCAACTAATGAAAAACTGTTTTTT.

This chain joins TRBV28 and TRBJ2-2; TRBD2 is a possible D gene (6 bases). The length of the CDR3 is 13 residues. Germline assignment: CDR1 MDHEN and CDR2 SYDVKM. V was shortened by 8 bases and J by 5 bases, with 12 bases between the two germline ends. The CDR3 protein is CASGFAGTGELFF. The CDR3 DNA is TGTGCCAGCGGCTTTGCGGGGACCGGGGAGCTGTTTTTT.

The chain recombines TRBV11-2 with TRBJ2-3; D is unresolved. The CDR3 contains 14 residues. Trimming stripped 3 bases from V and 1 base from J, with 8 bases between. CDR1 is SGHAT, CDR2 FQNNGV, per germline. CDR3 in DNA: TGTGCCAGCAGCTTGGCTAGTGGCACAGATACGCAGTATTTT. Its protein product is CASSLASGTDTQYF.

Details on this clone: One end of the junction does not line up with germline, which may come from a read error. DNA for the CDR3: TGTGCTAGTGGTTTGGCTCGGGACTTACACTTC. This gives the protein CASGLARDLHF. V gene TRBV12-5 combines with J gene TRBJ2-5; D possibly corresponds to TRBD2 (6 bases). CDR1 is LGHNT, CDR2 FRNRAP, per germline. The CDR3 totals 11 residues.